Listed below are T cell receptor beta chains from one sample, sequenced in a study of blood T cell repertoires in COVID-19. Sequencing used immunoSEQ multiplex PCR; TCRdb keeps in-frame clones, though not all of them. The sample records fewer than 350,000 clones, about 90% being singletons. The sample consisted of peripheral blood. The receptors derive from a woman in her 30s who had recovered from COVID-19. Both conserved end residues are part of each CDR3. Fields, in order: V gene, clone size, D gene, J gene, CDR3 protein, CDR3 DNA. D genes are given only for firm matches. Clone size is shown for a subset of rows, as once, few, many or a class of expanded clone.

v_call: TRBV7-3
clone_size: .
d_call: TRBD2
j_call: TRBJ2-3
cdr3_aa: CASSSTPWASGRPGGEDTQYF
cdr3_nt: TGTGCCAGCAGCTCTACCCCCTGGGCTAGCGGGAGGCCGGGGGGGGAAGATACGCAGTATTTT

v_call: TRBV7-2
clone_size: few
d_call: .
j_call: TRBJ1-2
cdr3_aa: CASSLGWGNYGYTF
cdr3_nt: TGTGCCAGCAGCTTAGGTTGGGGCAACTATGGCTACACCTTC

v_call: TRBV7-9
clone_size: .
d_call: .
j_call: TRBJ1-1
cdr3_aa: CASSQAGIEAFF
cdr3_nt: TGTGCCAGCAGCCAGGCTGGAATTGAAGCTTTCTTT

v_call: TRBV30
clone_size: .
d_call: .
j_call: TRBJ1-2
cdr3_aa: CAWSSGPTGNGYTF
cdr3_nt: TGTGCCTGGAGTTCAGGACCAACAGGGAATGGCTACACCTTC

v_call: TRBV2
clone_size: once
d_call: .
j_call: TRBJ1-4
cdr3_aa: CASSGAGHPNEKLFF
cdr3_nt: TGTGCCAGCAGTGGGGCCGGACACCCCAATGAAAAACTGTTTTTT

v_call: TRBV5-1
clone_size: .
d_call: .
j_call: TRBJ2-3
cdr3_aa: CASSGTGADTQYF
cdr3_nt: TGCGCCAGCAGCGGTACAGGCGCAGATACGCAGTATTTT

v_call: TRBV27
clone_size: .
d_call: TRBD1
j_call: TRBJ1-2
cdr3_aa: CASSPRQGPVSHYGYTF
cdr3_nt: TGTGCCAGCAGTCCGCGACAGGGGCCAGTCTCTCACTATGGCTACACCTTC

v_call: TRBV29-1
clone_size: .
d_call: TRBD1
j_call: TRBJ1-2
cdr3_aa: CSVPGTGGAYGYTF
cdr3_nt: TGCAGCGTGCCCGGGACAGGGGGCGCCTATGGCTACACCTTC

v_call: TRBV10-3
clone_size: .
d_call: TRBD1
j_call: TRBJ1-2
cdr3_aa: CAISDPAGTGRGYGYTF
cdr3_nt: TGTGCCATCAGTGACCCCGCCGGGACAGGGAGAGGCTATGGCTACACCTTC

v_call: TRBV5-1
clone_size: .
d_call: TRBD2
j_call: TRBJ2-3
cdr3_aa: CASSPAPGTRLTDTQYF
cdr3_nt: TGCGCCAGCAGCCCCGCCCCCGGGACTAGACTCACAGATACGCAGTATTTT

v_call: TRBV28
clone_size: .
d_call: TRBD1
j_call: TRBJ2-1
cdr3_aa: CASSGQGVAYNEQFF
cdr3_nt: TGTGCCAGCAGTGGGCAGGGGGTCGCCTACAATGAGCAGTTCTTC

v_call: TRBV5-1
clone_size: .
d_call: TRBD1
j_call: TRBJ1-1
cdr3_aa: CASSYGPGGKSTEAFF
cdr3_nt: TGCGCCAGCAGCTACGGGCCAGGGGGCAAGAGCACTGAAGCTTTCTTT

v_call: TRBV12-3/TRBV12-4
clone_size: .
d_call: .
j_call: TRBJ2-1
cdr3_aa: CASSVVRGNEQFF
cdr3_nt: TGTGCCAGCAGTGTCGTACGGGGCAATGAGCAGTTCTTC

v_call: TRBV28
clone_size: many
d_call: .
j_call: TRBJ1-5
cdr3_aa: CASSPPPTVLSNQPQHF
cdr3_nt: TGTGCCAGCAGTCCCCCCCCTACAGTTCTTAGCAATCAGCCCCAGCATTTT

v_call: TRBV12-3/TRBV12-4
clone_size: .
d_call: .
j_call: TRBJ1-4
cdr3_aa: CASSLTGEKLFF
cdr3_nt: TGTGCCAGCAGTTTAACTGGTGAAAAACTGTTTTTT

v_call: TRBV6-2/TRBV6-3
clone_size: .
d_call: .
j_call: TRBJ2-1
cdr3_aa: CASSRSDLFYNEQFF
cdr3_nt: TGTGCCAGCAGCCGTAGCGATCTTTTCTACAATGAGCAGTTCTTC

v_call: TRBV6-5
clone_size: .
d_call: .
j_call: TRBJ2-7
cdr3_aa: CASTPSRAPYEQYF
cdr3_nt: TGTGCCAGCACCCCTAGCCGGGCCCCCTACGAGCAGTACTTC

v_call: TRBV27
clone_size: .
d_call: .
j_call: TRBJ2-2
cdr3_aa: CASSSGQINTGELFF
cdr3_nt: TGTGCCAGCAGTTCCGGACAGATAAACACCGGGGAGCTGTTTTTT

v_call: TRBV19
clone_size: once
d_call: TRBD1
j_call: TRBJ1-5
cdr3_aa: CASSTRQGAGSNQPQHF
cdr3_nt: TGTGCCAGTAGTACCAGACAGGGGGCTGGTAGCAATCAGCCCCAGCATTTT

v_call: TRBV19
clone_size: .
d_call: .
j_call: TRBJ2-1
cdr3_aa: CATLSMAGEQFF
cdr3_nt: TGTGCCACCCTTAGTATGGCGGGAGAGCAGTTCTTC

v_call: TRBV1
clone_size: .
d_call: .
j_call: TRBJ2-1
cdr3_aa: CTSSQDTGRHNEQFF
cdr3_nt: TGCACCAGCAGCCAAGATACAGGACGCCACAATGAGCAGTTCTTC

v_call: TRBV7-2
clone_size: .
d_call: .
j_call: TRBJ2-5
cdr3_aa: CASGNRDPETQYF
cdr3_nt: TGTGCCAGCGGCAACAGGGACCCAGAGACCCAGTACTTC

v_call: TRBV11-2
clone_size: .
d_call: .
j_call: TRBJ2-5
cdr3_aa: CASSLVRRGETQYF
cdr3_nt: TGTGCCAGCAGCTTAGTGCGGAGGGGAGAGACCCAGTACTTC

v_call: TRBV28
clone_size: .
d_call: .
j_call: TRBJ2-1
cdr3_aa: CASSRDNLGNEQFF
cdr3_nt: TGTGCCAGCAGTAGGGACAACCTCGGGAATGAGCAGTTCTTC